Each of the 22 T cell receptor beta chains below was sequenced from the same sample in a study of OX40 agonist ivuxolimab in advanced cancers. Some clones are missing from TCRdb's copy, which holds only in-frame ones; the method was immunoSEQ multiplex PCR. The profile covers about 64,000 clones, with 84% appearing a single time and roughly 2.1% taken by the ten largest. This material consisted of CD4+ or CD8+ T cells sorted from blood, taken in a trial of the OX40 agonist ivuxolimab. These receptors all come from an adult with an advanced solid tumor such as melanoma, head and neck, liver or kidney cancer.

This clone was seen once. The V call is TRBV5-6, the J call TRBJ2-3, with TRBD2 matching over 8 bases. Per germline, CDR1 SGHDT and CDR2 YYEEEE. After removal of 3 bases from V and 0 bases from J, the junction contained 3 bases not matched to a gene. The CDR3 has 15 residues. This chain's CDR3 is CASSSLAGSTDTQYF. The CDR3 bases are TGTGCCAGCAGCTCTTTAGCGGGGAGCACAGATACGCAGTATTTT.

This clone occurred once. The V gene is TRBV6-5, the J gene TRBJ1-4, with D perhaps matching TRBD1 (6 bases). The CDR3 loop spans 12 amino acids. Germline CDR1 MNHEY, CDR2 SVGAGI. The V gene lost 7 bases and the J gene lost 7 bases, with 10 bases spanning the gap. The CDR3 protein is CASTTGSEKLFF. DNA for the CDR3: TGTGCCAGCACTACAGGGTCTGAAAAACTGTTTTTT.

This clone was seen only once. This chain connects TRBV5-1 to TRBJ2-7, with D possibly being TRBD1 (5 bases). The length of the CDR3 is 13 residues. The germline gives CDR1 SGHRS, CDR2 YFSETQ. V lost 6 bases to trimming and J lost 0 bases, with 10 bases between them. The CDR3 protein is CASNQGSSYEQYF. CDR3 nucleotide sequence: TGCGCCAGCAATCAGGGTTCCTCCTACGAGCAGTACTTC.

The chain has TRBV6-5 and TRBJ2-1; possible D gene TRBD2, 7 bases. Germline lookup yields CDR1 MNHEY and CDR2 SVGAGI. The V gene lost 5 bases and the J gene lost 7 bases, with 18 bases spanning the gap. The CDR3 extends over 15 amino acids. The DNA of the CDR3 is TGTGCCAGCAGTGCCGGGGGGCTCTTTTCGAATGAGCAGTTCTTC. As protein: CASSAGGLFSNEQFF.

This sequence joins TRBV11-2 and TRBJ2-1; possibly TRBD2 for D (6 bases). The germline V gene encodes CDR1 SGHAT and CDR2 FQNNGV. The CDR3 spans 15 residues. Deletions cut 2 bases from V and 3 bases from J, with 11 bases between. This chain's CDR3 is CASSLSAGIYNEQFF. The CDR3 DNA is TGTGCCAGCAGCTTATCTGCGGGGATCTACAATGAGCAGTTCTTC.

The rearrangement links TRBV5-4 to TRBJ1-2; the D gene is possibly TRBD1 (5 bases). The germline gives CDR1 SGHNT, CDR2 YYREEE (reference sequence). The V end was cut by 2 bases, the J end by 0 bases, with 11 bases between. The CDR3 sequence is 15 residues long. The DNA of the CDR3 is TGTGCCAGCAGCTTTCGGGACTTTACTAACTATGGCTACACCTTC. Amino acid sequence: CASSFRDFTNYGYTF.

The rearrangement uses TRBV9 and TRBJ1-2; TRBD1 matches 7 bases. Losses at the gene ends were 0 bases for V and 0 bases for J; bases not matched to a gene: 5. Germline assignment: CDR1 SGDLS and CDR2 YYNGEE. The CDR3 spans 16 residues. The CDR3 spells CASSVDARGTNYGYTF. The DNA for the CDR3 is TGTGCCAGCAGCGTAGACGCCAGGGGGACTAACTATGGCTACACCTTC.

V gene TRBV10-3 combines with J gene TRBJ1-4; no definite D call. The V end was cut by 7 bases, the J end by 5 bases, with 17 bases between. The CDR3 length is 15 residues. CDR1 is ENHRY and CDR2 is SYGVKD in the germline V gene. Here the CDR3 DNA reads TGTGCCATCATTTTCCCGACGGTCATAAATGAAAAACTGTTTTTT. Its protein is CAIIFPTVINEKLFF.

The rearrangement links TRBV7-3 to TRBJ1-4; the match to TRBD1 covers 8 bases. V lost 4 bases and J lost 5; bases outside the gene matches: 3. The V gene's germline CDR1 is SGHTA and CDR2 FQGTGA. The CDR3 spans 14 residues. CDR3: CASSWGQENEKLFF. CDR3 DNA sequence: TGTGCCAGCAGCTGGGGACAGGAGAATGAAAAACTGTTTTTT. The whole variable domain, filled in from reference TRBV7-3 and TRBJ1-4, reads GAGVSQTPSNKVTEKGKYVELRCDPISGHTALYWYRQSLGQGPEFLIYFQGTGAADDSGLPNDRFFAVRPEGSVSTLKIQRTERGDSAVYLCASSWGQENEKLFFGSGTQLSVL.

Only one count was recorded for this clone. V gene TRBV6-6 combines with J gene TRBJ1-1; the D is unclear. Germline values: CDR1 MNHNY, CDR2 SVGAGI (reference sequence). This CDR3 comprises 11 residues. Trimming removed 7 bases at V and 4 bases at J, with 7 bases between. The CDR3 is CASTRGTEAFF. CDR3 DNA: TGTGCCAGCACCCGCGGCACTGAAGCTTTCTTT.

To note about this clone: The junction does not match germline at one end; this may be a read error. This sequence joins TRBV7-9 and TRBJ2-7; tentative D call: TRBD2 (5 bases). The CDR3 has 13 amino acids. CDR1 is SEHNR, CDR2 FQNEAQ, per germline (reference sequence). CDR3: CASSSAVVESLDF. In DNA, the CDR3 is TGTGCCAGCAGCTCAGCGGTAGTCGAGAGTCTTGACTTC.

The rearrangement uses TRBV6-4 and TRBJ2-1, with 8 bases that match TRBD1. In germline, CDR1 is MRHNA, CDR2 SNTAGT. This CDR3 comprises 16 residues. The trim removed 2 bases at V and 6 bases at J, leaving 9 bases unmatched. CDR3 bases: TGTGCCAGCAGTGACCAGTGGCAGGGGGCGCGCAATGAGCAGTTCTTC. Its translation: CASSDQWQGARNEQFF.

The V and J genes are TRBV10-1 and TRBJ2-1; 7 nucleotides line up with TRBD2. CDR1 is WNHNN and CDR2 is SYGVQD in the germline V gene (reference sequence). There are 13 residues in the CDR3. V shed 6 bases, J shed 8 bases, and the junction held 7 bases outside the gene matches. The CDR3, as DNA: TGCGCCAGCAGAGAAGGACTAGGATATGAGCAGTTCTTC. Protein product: CASREGLGYEQFF.

This clone was seen once. The CDR3 here is CASSFPSPAKNIQYF. For the CDR3, the DNA is TGTGCCAGCAGTTTCCCGTCTCCCGCCAAAAACATTCAGTACTTC. The chain has TRBV28 and TRBJ2-4; D is ambiguous. In germline, CDR1 is MDHEN, CDR2 SYDVKM. This CDR3 has 15 amino acids. The V end lost 3 bases, the J end lost 1 base, and 10 bases lay between the germline ends. The full variable domain, rest sourced from reference TRBV28 and TRBJ2-4, is DVKVTQSSRYLVKRTGEKVFLECVQDMDHENMFWYRQDPGLGLRLIYFSYDVKMKEKGDIPEGYSVSREKKERFSLILESASTNQTSMYLCASSFPSPAKNIQYFGAGTRLSVL.

The DNA of the CDR3 is TGTGCCATCGGGACTAGCGGGAGTTCAGATACGCAGTATTTT. Its protein is CAIGTSGSSDTQYF. This chain connects TRBV10-3 to TRBJ2-3; 14 nucleotides match TRBD2. Germline-derived CDR1 and CDR2 are ENHRY and SYGVKD. The V segment lost 8 bases and the J segment 4 bases; nucleotides outside the gene matches: 2. CDR3 size: 14 residues.

The CDR3, as DNA: TGCGCCAGCAGCCAAGCGCTGACCTCCTACGAGCAGTACTTC. Protein sequence: CASSQALTSYEQYF. This chain connects TRBV4-1 to TRBJ2-7; D is undetermined. Germline lookup yields CDR1 MGHRA and CDR2 YSYEKL. The CDR3 covers 14 residues. V was pared by 1 base and J by 0 bases, with 7 bases between.

This clone turned up a few times. The V and J genes are TRBV7-9 and TRBJ1-4; D not certain. V lost 5 bases and J 0 bases, leaving 16 bases between the germline ends. CDR3 length: 17 residues. Germline CDR1 reads SEHNR; CDR2 reads FQNEAQ (reference sequence). As DNA, the CDR3 is TGTGCCAGCAGCCGAGCCTCTACAACTGCAACTAATGAAAAACTGTTTTTT. This gives the protein CASSRASTTATNEKLFF.

This clone showed up just a few times. The V and J genes are TRBV27 and TRBJ2-7; D remains unclear. V lost 6 bases and J 6 bases, leaving 15 bases between the germline ends. The germline V gene has CDR1 MNHEY and CDR2 SMNVEV (reference sequence). This CDR3 contains 13 residues. CDR3 sequence reads: CASRDTSLAEQYF. CDR3 bases: TGTGCCAGCAGAGACACCTCCCTGGCCGAGCAGTACTTC.

The V and J genes are TRBV5-4 and TRBJ2-3; 7 bases fit TRBD2. The trim removed 0 bases at V and 1 base at J, leaving 2 bases unmatched. The CDR3 spans 15 residues. Germline V lookup: CDR1 SGHNT, CDR2 YYREEE (reference sequence). The CDR3 loop is CASSLVGGGTDTQYF. CDR3 coding DNA: TGTGCCAGCAGCTTGGTTGGGGGGGGCACAGATACGCAGTATTTT.

The chain joins TRBV19 to TRBJ2-1, with a possible D match to TRBD2 (7 bases). The V gene lost 6 bases and the J gene lost 8 bases, with 14 bases spanning the gap. Germline loops: CDR1 LNHDA, CDR2 SQIVND (reference sequence). This CDR3 has 13 residues. The CDR3 sequence is CASRKGRGDEQFF. Here the CDR3 DNA reads TGTGCCAGTAGGAAAGGGAGGGGGGATGAGCAGTTCTTC. The complete variable domain, with remaining parts taken from reference TRBV19 and TRBJ2-1, reads DGGITQSPKYLFRKEGQNVTLSCEQNLNHDAMYWYRQDPGQGLRLIYYSQIVNDFQKGDIAEGYSVSREKKESFPLTVTSAQKNPTAFYLCASRKGRGDEQFFGPGTRLTVL.

This clone has a handful of counts. The chain is built from TRBV4-1 and TRBJ2-1; 11 bases fit TRBD2. Trimming removed 1 base from V and 5 bases from J; junction bases left unmatched: 7. This CDR3 has 17 amino acids. The germline V gene has CDR1 MGHRA and CDR2 YSYEKL. CDR3 residues: CASSQGYGTSGDNEQFF. The CDR3, as DNA: TGCGCCAGCAGCCAAGGGTATGGGACTAGCGGTGACAATGAGCAGTTCTTC.

This rearrangement joins TRBV9 to TRBJ2-5; D is tentatively TRBD1 or TRBD2 (5 bases each). Looked up from germline, CDR1 is SGDLS and CDR2 is YYNGEE. The CDR3 is 14 residues long. Trimming cost V 3 bases and J 0 bases, with 9 bases left between them. Here the CDR3 reads CASSGGRNQETQYF. The CDR3 DNA reads as TGTGCCAGCAGCGGGGGACGGAACCAAGAGACCCAGTACTTC.